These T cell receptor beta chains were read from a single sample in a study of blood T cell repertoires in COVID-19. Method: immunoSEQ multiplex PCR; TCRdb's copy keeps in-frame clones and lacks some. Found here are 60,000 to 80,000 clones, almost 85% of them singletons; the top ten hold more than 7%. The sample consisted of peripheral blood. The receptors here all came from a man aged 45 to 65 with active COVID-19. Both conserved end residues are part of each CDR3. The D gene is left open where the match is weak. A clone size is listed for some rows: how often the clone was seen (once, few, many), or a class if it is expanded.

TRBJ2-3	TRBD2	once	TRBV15	TGTGCCACCAGCAGGGTCATAGCGGGGGGGACAGATACGCAGTATTTT	CATSRVIAGGTDTQYF
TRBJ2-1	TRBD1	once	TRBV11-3	TGTGCCAGCAGCGGACGACAGGGGGCTTGGGATGAGCAGTTCTTC	CASSGRQGAWDEQFF
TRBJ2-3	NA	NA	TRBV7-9	TGTGCCAGCAGCTCGAGCGGGGATACGCAGTATTTT	CASSSSGDTQYF
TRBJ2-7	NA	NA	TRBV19	TGTGCCAGTAGTATGGCGACACCTTACGAGCAGTACTTC	CASSMATPYEQYF
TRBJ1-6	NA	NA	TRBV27	TGTGCCAGCAGTGCTAGGCGCAATTCACCCCTCCACTTT	CASSARRNSPLHF
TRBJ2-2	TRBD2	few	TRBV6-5	TGTGCCAGCAGTCCCAGCGGGGCTTATATCGGGGAGCTGTTTTTT	CASSPSGAYIGELFF
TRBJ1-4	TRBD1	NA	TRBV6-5	TGTGCCAGCAGCCCGACAGGGGGCTACGAAAAACTGTTTTTT	CASSPTGGYEKLFF
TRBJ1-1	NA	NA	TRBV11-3	TGTGCCAGCAGCTTACAGGGGAACACTGAAGCTTTCTTT	CASSLQGNTEAFF
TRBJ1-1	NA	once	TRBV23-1	TGCGCCAGCAGTCCTATGAACACTGAAGCTTTCTTT	CASSPMNTEAFF
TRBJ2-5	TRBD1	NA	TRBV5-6	TGTGCCAGCAGCAAGGACAGGGGGGGACAGACCCAGTACTTC	CASSKDRGGQTQYF